The subject of this entry is one T cell receptor beta chain. The data were produced by immunoSEQ multiplex PCR, yet TCRdb's version contains in-frame clones alone and is incomplete. The table includes over 100,000 clones, around 93% detected once. The CDR3 covers 14 residues. The V gene lost 7 bases and the J gene lost 0 bases, with 12 bases spanning the gap. The germline V gene encodes CDR1 SNHLY and CDR2 FYNNEI. This specimen belongs to a study of CD4+ T cells in melanoma. Sequencing was carried out using peripheral blood. The clonotype originates from a human donor with melanoma. The J gene is TRBJ1-2, the V gene TRBV2; D call uncertain. The CDR3 spells CASTSGSTNYGYTF. The CDR3 DNA is TGTGCCAGCACCTCGGGATCCACTAACTATGGCTACACCTTC.